This T cell receptor beta chain was identified during a study of blood T cell repertoires in COVID-19. Study context: From the United States, Italy and Spain came samples of acute and convalescent COVID-19.

V gave up 5 bases and J gave up 6 bases, with 16 bases separating them. This CDR3 is built from 14 residues. Germline V gene data show CDR1 as KGHSH and CDR2 as LQKENI. The protocol was immunoSEQ multiplex PCR, while the TCRdb copy is restricted to in-frame clones and leaves out a portion. The repertoire includes approximately 390,000 clones, approximately 85% of them detected once, and 2% to 2.5% sits in the top ten. This receptor was identified in a woman between 40 and 50 years old with acute COVID-19. V is TRBV18 and J is TRBJ1-1; tentatively, D is TRBD1 (6 bases). The specimen was PBMCs or T cells enriched from blood (not recorded which). This CDR3 is CASSFKTGSAEAFF. The CDR3 coding sequence is TGTGCCAGCTCATTCAAGACAGGTTCGGCTGAAGCTTTCTTT.